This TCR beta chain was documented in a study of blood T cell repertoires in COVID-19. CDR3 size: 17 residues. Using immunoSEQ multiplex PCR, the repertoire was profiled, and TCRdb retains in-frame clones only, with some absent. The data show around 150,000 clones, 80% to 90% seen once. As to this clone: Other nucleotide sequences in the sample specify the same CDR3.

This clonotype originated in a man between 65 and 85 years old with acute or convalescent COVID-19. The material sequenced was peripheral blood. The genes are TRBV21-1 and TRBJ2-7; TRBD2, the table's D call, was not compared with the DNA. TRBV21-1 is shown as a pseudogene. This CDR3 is CASSKVGPGEGGYEQYF. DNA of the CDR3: TGTGCCAGCAGCAAAGTGGGGCCCGGGGAGGGGGGCTACGAGCAGTACTTC.